This T cell receptor beta chain emerged from a study of beta chain features in type 1 diabetes. Study-wide context: Similarity in age, gender and cell yields was seen between patients and healthy donors. The examined sorted cells totaled fewer than 110,000,000 across samples.

The study's findings and limits: Naive, central memory and Treg TCRB repertoires seemed to resemble each other more closely in patients than they did in healthy donors.

What was sequenced were expressed TCRB transcripts, since all of the isolated RNA had been reverse transcribed. The table came from immunoSEQ multiplex PCR; TCRdb's copy has only in-frame clones and leaves some out. This sample carries 970,000 or so clones, roughly 15% of them seen once, and the ten largest clones take 0.02% to 0.03%. Points on this clone: Its specificity is not known.

What was sequenced was naive CD4+ T cells from blood. The TCR was taken from a woman aged 18-35 years in good health.

CDR3: CASSVVIGVGDHLGEQFF. DNA for the CDR3: TGTGCCAGCAGCGTAGTAATCGGGGTAGGAGACCACCTGGGTGAGCAGTTCTTC. V is TRBV9 and J is TRBJ2-1; possibly TRBD2 for D (5 bases). Germline-derived CDR1 and CDR2 are SGDLS and YYNGEE. Between the trimmed V and J ends, which lost 0 bases and 9 bases, there was a span of 25 bases. This CDR3 has 18 amino acids. Full variable domain (rest looked up from reference TRBV9 and TRBJ2-1): DSGVTQTPKHLITATGQRVTLRCSPRSGDLSVYWYQQSLDQGLQFLIQYYNGEERAKGNILERFSAQQFPDLHSELNLSSLELGDSALYFCASSVVIGVGDHLGEQFFGPGTRLTVL.